This T cell receptor (beta chain) was obtained from a study of identical twins. From the 5' RACE reads, TCRdb called clonotypes with MiXCR, one entry per CDR3 protein. This repertoire shows about 240,000 distinct CDR3 sequences, about 11% found once; its top ten account for over 8%. V lost 5 bases to trimming and J lost 4 bases; unmatched junction nucleotides: 14. The CDR3 spans 16 residues. From germline, CDR1 is MNHNS and CDR2 SASEGT. This clonotype originated in a man between 50 and 59 years old in good health. This sequence joins TRBV6-1 and TRBJ2-7, with 7 bases aligning to TRBD1. The sample taken for sequencing was memory T cells sorted from blood. For the CDR3, the DNA is TGTGCCAGCAGTCTCACGCCAGAGGGGGCCTTGTACGAGCAGTACTTC. Its protein is CASSLTPEGALYEQYF.